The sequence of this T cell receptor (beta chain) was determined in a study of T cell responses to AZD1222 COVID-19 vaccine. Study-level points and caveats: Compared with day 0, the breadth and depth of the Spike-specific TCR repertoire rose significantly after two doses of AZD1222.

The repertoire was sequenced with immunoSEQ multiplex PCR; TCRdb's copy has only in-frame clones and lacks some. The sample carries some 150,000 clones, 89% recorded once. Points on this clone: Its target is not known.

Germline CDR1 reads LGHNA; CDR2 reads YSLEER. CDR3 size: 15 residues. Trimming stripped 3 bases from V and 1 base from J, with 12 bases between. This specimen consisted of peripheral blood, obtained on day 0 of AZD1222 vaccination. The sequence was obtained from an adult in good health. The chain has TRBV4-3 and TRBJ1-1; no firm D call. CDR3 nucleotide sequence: TGCGCCAGCAGCCACTATTTGACGGGGAACACTGAAGCTTTCTTT. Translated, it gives CASSHYLTGNTEAFF.